Following are 19 T cell receptor beta chains from one sample sequenced in a study of Ad26.COV2.S vaccination and SARS-CoV-2 variants. The data were produced by immunoSEQ multiplex PCR, yet TCRdb's version contains in-frame clones alone and is incomplete. The table has over 250,000 clones, 80% to 90% seen once. Treatment here: approximately 18 received Ad26.COV2.S at low or high dose, single or two shots; about 5 received placebo; per-sample allocation not given. Sampling occurred on day 63 after the first vaccine or placebo injection. The material was peripheral blood, obtained in a trial of Ad26.COV2.S vaccine versus placebo. These receptors were collected from a person between 18 and 59 years old who received the Ad26.COV2.S COVID-19 vaccine or a placebo.

V gene TRBV6-5 combines with J gene TRBJ1-4, with TRBD1 matching over 7 bases. This CDR3 has 15 residues. J lost 10 bases, V lost 6 bases, and 14 bases had no gene match. Looked up from germline, CDR1 is MNHEY and CDR2 is SVGAGI. The CDR3 bases are TGTGCCAGCAGAGTGGCCGGGACAGAGCCGAGAAAACTGTTTTTT. Encoded protein: CASRVAGTEPRKLFF.

This sequence joins TRBV20-1 and TRBJ1-1, with unresolved D. Germline V lookup: CDR1 DFQATT, CDR2 SNEGSKA (reference sequence). This CDR3 spans 11 amino acids. Trimming shortened V by 7 bases and J by 3 bases, and 9 bases separated the two germline ends. The CDR3 region has the DNA TGCAGTGGGGTAAAGGACACTGAAGCTTTCTTT. Translated, it gives CSGVKDTEAFF.

This clone was found once. The chain is built from TRBV13 and TRBJ1-2; unclear D gene. Trimming left V 5 bases short and J 7 bases short, with 11 bases between. CDR1 PRHDT and CDR2 FYEKMQ come from the germline V gene (reference sequence). The CDR3 sequence is 12 residues long. CDR3 in amino acids: CASSKESIGYTF. In DNA, the CDR3 is TGTGCCAGCAGCAAAGAGAGCATTGGCTACACCTTC. Complete variable domain (other parts from reference TRBV13 and TRBJ1-2): AAGVIQSPRHLIKEKRETATLKCYPIPRHDTVYWYQQGPGQDPQFLISFYEKMQSDKGSIPDRFSAQQFSDYHSELNMSSLELGDSALYFCASSKESIGYTFGSGTRLTVV.

The table lists this clone with many counts. The V and J genes are TRBV9 and TRBJ2-5; 10 bases are a match to TRBD2. CDR3 length: 14 residues. The V gene end was trimmed by 7 bases and the J gene end by 2 bases; junction bases not matched to a gene: 5. Looked up from germline, CDR1 is SGDLS and CDR2 is YYNGEE. The CDR3 is CASGAGGPQETQYF. The DNA of the CDR3 is TGTGCCAGCGGAGCGGGGGGGCCACAAGAGACCCAGTACTTC.

The chain employs TRBV7-2 and TRBJ2-7, with D possibly TRBD2 on 6 matching bases. The CDR3 spans 17 residues. Germline V gene lookup returns CDR1 SGHTA and CDR2 FQGNSA. Trimming pared 5 bases from V and 2 bases from J, leaving 22 bases between. The CDR3 DNA sequence: TGTGCCAGCAGCCCTCAGCCGGGACTCCTGAGTGCCTACGAGCAGTACTTC. It encodes CASSPQPGLLSAYEQYF.

V is TRBV7-2 and J is TRBJ2-7, with TRBD2 as a possible D gene (5 bases). From germline, CDR1 is SGHTA and CDR2 FQGNSA. The CDR3 spans 14 residues. The ends were cut back, 5 bases at V and 3 bases at J, with 14 bases in the middle. DNA of the CDR3: TGTGCCAGCAGCCCAGCGGTCCATGACTACGAGCAGTACTTC. Protein sequence: CASSPAVHDYEQYF.

This sequence joins TRBV6-6 and TRBJ2-7; D may be TRBD2 (5 bases). V was cut by 6 bases and J by 0 bases, with 12 bases left in between. CDR3 length equals 14 residues. Germline CDR1 MNHNY, CDR2 SVGAGI (reference sequence). DNA of the CDR3: TGTGCCAGCAGGCTAAGCGGTAGCTCCTACGAGCAGTACTTC. Its protein is CASRLSGSSYEQYF.

The V gene is TRBV6-1, the J gene TRBJ1-5; TRBD1 aligns across 7 bases. The germline CDR1 and CDR2 sequences are MNHNS and SASEGT. J was trimmed by 6 bases and V by 2 bases; bases with no gene match: 4. The CDR3 runs to 14 residues. CDR3 amino acids: CASSERQGGQPQHF. The CDR3 nucleotides are TGTGCCAGCAGTGAACGACAGGGAGGTCAGCCCCAGCATTTT.

This chain's CDR3 is CASSVGHEAANYGYTF. The CDR3 coding sequence is TGTGCCAGTAGTGTGGGACACGAGGCTGCTAACTATGGCTACACCTTC. The chain couples TRBV19 to TRBJ1-2; D possibly corresponds to TRBD1 (6 bases). CDR1 LNHDA and CDR2 SQIVND come from the germline V gene (reference sequence). CDR3 size: 16 residues. V gave up 5 bases and J gave up 0 bases, with 16 bases separating them.

The rearrangement uses TRBV5-1 and TRBJ2-7, with D perhaps matching TRBD2 (5 bases). Germline CDR1 is SGHRS and CDR2 is YFSETQ. The CDR3 has 16 amino acids. V lost 0 bases and J lost 0, with 13 bases in between. CDR3 in DNA: TGCGCCAGCAGCTTGGTTGGAGGCAGAACCTCCTACGAGCAGTACTTC. Residues: CASSLVGGRTSYEQYF.

This clone was seen once. The V call is TRBV6-5, the J call TRBJ1-5; 10 nucleotides match TRBD1. The CDR3 totals 15 residues. V shed 5 bases and J 2 bases; nucleotides not matched to a gene: 3. Germline V lookup: CDR1 MNHEY, CDR2 SVGAGI. CDR3 DNA: TGTGCCAGCAGTCGACAGGGGGCGGGCAATCAGCCCCAGCATTTT. Translation: CASSRQGAGNQPQHF.

The genes are TRBV6-5 and TRBJ2-5, with D maybe TRBD1 (5 bases). V was clipped by 7 bases and J by 4 bases, with 10 bases between them. This CDR3 contains 12 residues. Germline V gene data show CDR1 as MNHEY and CDR2 as SVGAGI. This chain's CDR3 is CASTPRAETQYF. CDR3 coding DNA: TGTGCCAGCACCCCCAGGGCAGAGACCCAGTACTTC.

The J gene is TRBJ1-1, the V gene TRBV2; D perhaps matches TRBD1 (6 bases). Between the trimmed V and J ends, which lost 6 bases and 3 bases, there was a span of 20 bases. The germline gives CDR1 SNHLY, CDR2 FYNNEI. This CDR3 has 16 residues. The CDR3 DNA reads TGTGCCAGCAGGGGGGGGACACCTGGGAAGGACACTGAAGCTTTCTTT. Amino acids: CASRGGTPGKDTEAFF.

In its sample, this clone was seen once. The chain employs TRBV5-1 and TRBJ1-3; D not resolved. V was trimmed by 0 bases and J by 4 bases, leaving 14 bases between them. CDR1 is SGHRS and CDR2 is YFSETQ in the germline V gene. CDR3 length: 16 amino acids. The CDR3 DNA follows: TGCGCCAGCAGCTTGGCCGGCGCGCTAGGGGGAAACACCATATATTTT. This codes for CASSLAGALGGNTIYF.

The gene calls are TRBV11-3 and TRBJ1-3, with unresolved D. V lost 5 bases and J 0 bases, leaving 14 bases between the germline ends. This CDR3 is built from 16 residues. CDR1 is SGHNT and CDR2 is YENEEA in the germline V gene. The CDR3 DNA follows: TGTGCCAGCAGCCTACGACCGGGGTCCTCTGGAAACACCATATATTTT. This encodes CASSLRPGSSGNTIYF.

This chain joins TRBV9 and TRBJ1-2; D is perhaps TRBD1 (6 bases). Germline V lookup: CDR1 SGDLS, CDR2 YYNGEE. V was shortened by 0 bases and J by 5 bases, with 8 bases between the two germline ends. The CDR3 has 13 residues. The CDR3 DNA is TGTGCCAGCAGCGTAGGGACAGAATATGGCTACACCTTC. This codes for CASSVGTEYGYTF.

This clone was observed a few times. V and J are TRBV5-4 and TRBJ2-7; TRBD2 agrees at 7 bases. V gave up 4 bases and J gave up 7 bases; unmatched junction bases: 14. CDR1 and CDR2 (germline): SGHNT, YYREEE (reference sequence). This CDR3 contains 15 residues. The CDR3 DNA follows: TGTGCCAGCAGCCCCTCCCCAGCGGGACTTGGGGAGCAGTACTTC. Protein product: CASSPSPAGLGEQYF.

This sequence joins TRBV5-1 and TRBJ2-2; D is ambiguous. Germline CDR1 reads SGHRS; CDR2 reads YFSETQ. The CDR3 covers 14 residues. V lost 1 base to trimming and J lost 3 bases, with 7 bases between them. CDR3 bases: TGCGCCAGCAGCTTGTTTTCGGACACCGGGGAGCTGTTTTTT. This gives the protein CASSLFSDTGELFF.

Turning to this clone: A junction boundary mismatches the germline segment, possibly from a read error. The rearrangement uses TRBV27 and TRBJ2-7; D might be TRBD1 or TRBD2, each matching 5 bases. Germline lookup yields CDR1 MNHEY and CDR2 SMNVEV (reference sequence). The CDR3 contains 12 residues. The CDR3 reads CATSTGGTEQYF. The CDR3 DNA reads TGTGCCACCAGTACTGGGGGAACCGAGCAGTACTTC.